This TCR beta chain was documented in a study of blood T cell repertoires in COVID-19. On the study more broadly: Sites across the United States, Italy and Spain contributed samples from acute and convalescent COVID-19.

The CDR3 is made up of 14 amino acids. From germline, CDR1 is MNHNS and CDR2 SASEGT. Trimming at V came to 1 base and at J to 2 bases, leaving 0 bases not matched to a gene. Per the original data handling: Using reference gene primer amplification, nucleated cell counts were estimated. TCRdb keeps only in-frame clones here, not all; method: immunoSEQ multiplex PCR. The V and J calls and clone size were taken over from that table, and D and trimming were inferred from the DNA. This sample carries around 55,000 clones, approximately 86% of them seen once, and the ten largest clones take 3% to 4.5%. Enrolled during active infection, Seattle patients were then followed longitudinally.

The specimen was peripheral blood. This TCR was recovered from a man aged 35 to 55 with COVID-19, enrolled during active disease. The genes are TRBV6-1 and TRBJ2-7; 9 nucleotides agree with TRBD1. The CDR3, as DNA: TGTGCCAGCAGTGAAGGACAGGGGGCCTACGAGCAGTACTTC. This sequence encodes CASSEGQGAYEQYF.